These 20 T cell receptor beta chains were sequenced from one sample in a study of T cell repertoires in cytomegalovirus infection. Which antigens these TCRs recognize remains unknown. A single record per CDR3 protein comes from TCRdb applying MiXCR to the reads. The top ten hold around 12% of the sample, which has around 800,000 distinct CDR3 sequences, approximately 30% seen once. The material was cultured CD8+ T cells from PBMCs, obtained from culture after CMV antigen stimulation. The receptor set was obtained from a human donor in good health (CMV status not recorded). Some clones in this sample may be carry-over from other donors' samples.

The chain employs TRBV24-1 and TRBJ1-5; a weak D match, TRBD1 (6 bases). CDR1 KGHDR and CDR2 SFDVKD come from the germline V gene. This CDR3 contains 13 residues. Trimming left V 2 bases short and J 8 bases short, with 9 bases between. The CDR3, as DNA: TGTGCCACCAGTGATTACAGGGACGAGCCCCAGCATTTT. Translating it yields CATSDYRDEPQHF.

This clonotype was seen more than once but under ten times. The V gene is TRBV10-3, the J gene TRBJ2-7; 10 positions match TRBD2. Losses at the gene ends were 8 bases for V and 5 bases for J; bases not matched to a gene: 9. The CDR3 totals 14 residues. CDR1 and CDR2 (germline): ENHRY, SYGVKD. CDR3 bases: TGTGCCATCGGAAAGCGGGGGGGCGACGACGAGCAGTACTTC. Its protein is CAIGKRGGDDEQYF.

The chain carries TRBV5-6 and TRBJ1-1; 12 nucleotides line up with TRBD1. Trimming at V came to 3 bases and at J to 4 bases, leaving 7 bases not matched to a gene. There are 16 residues in the CDR3. Looked up from germline, CDR1 is SGHDT and CDR2 is YYEEEE. The DNA for the CDR3 is TGTGCCAGCAGCTATGGGACAGGGGGCTTGATCACTGAAGCTTTCTTT. Translating it yields CASSYGTGGLITEAFF.

The sample holds many counts of this clonotype. The rearrangement links TRBV12-3 or TRBV12-4 to TRBJ2-2; 12 bases are a match to TRBD2. J was trimmed by 1 base and V by 3 bases; bases with no gene match: 12. This CDR3 region has 20 residues. DNA of the CDR3: TGTGCCAGCAGTTTCACGAGACGACTAGCGGGGGCCCTGAACACCGGGGAGCTGTTTTTT. This encodes CASSFTRRLAGALNTGELFF.

The count of this clonotype is one. The chain joins TRBV19 to TRBJ2-7; tentative D call: TRBD1 (5 bases). This CDR3 is built from 15 residues. With 5 bases removed from V and 3 bases from J, the gap between germline ends came to 17 bases. Germline-derived CDR1 and CDR2 are LNHDA and SQIVND (reference sequence). The CDR3 reads CASSVTGHINYEQYF. The CDR3 DNA reads TGTGCCAGTAGTGTCACAGGACACATAAACTACGAGCAGTACTTC. Based on the CDR3 plus reference TRBV19 and TRBJ2-7, the full variable domain is DGGITQSPKYLFRKEGQNVTLSCEQNLNHDAMYWYRQDPGQGLRLIYYSQIVNDFQKGDIAEGYSVSREKKESFPLTVTSAQKNPTAFYLCASSVTGHINYEQYFGPGTRLTVT.

A few counts support this clonotype. This sequence joins TRBV7-9 and TRBJ2-1; D may correspond to TRBD1 or TRBD2 (5 bases each). Germline CDR1 is SEHNR and CDR2 is FQNEAQ (reference sequence). The CDR3 spans 15 residues. V was pared by 1 base and J by 7 bases, with 14 bases between. The CDR3 sequence: CASSLGGGTGNEQFF. In nucleotides, the CDR3 is TGTGCCAGCAGCTTAGGGGGCGGCACGGGAAATGAGCAGTTCTTC.

V is TRBV7-3 and J is TRBJ2-3, with D hard to call. CDR3 size: 15 residues. V lost 4 bases and J lost 4, with 15 bases in between. Germline CDR1 is SGHTA and CDR2 is FQGTGA. CDR3 coding DNA: TGTGCCAGCAGCTCCGCACCAGATACCTCAGATACGCAGTATTTT. This codes for CASSSAPDTSDTQYF.

V and J are TRBV28 and TRBJ2-1; 10 bases map to TRBD1. There are 13 residues in the CDR3. Germline V gene data show CDR1 as MDHEN and CDR2 as SYDVKM. J was trimmed by 6 bases and V by 7 bases; bases with no gene match: 3. CDR3 sequence reads: CASTDRGLNEQFF. CDR3 DNA sequence: TGTGCCAGCACCGACAGGGGGCTCAATGAGCAGTTCTTC.

This clonotype came up many times. This chain joins TRBV7-2 and TRBJ2-3; TRBD1 agrees at 7 bases. Germline loops: CDR1 SGHTA, CDR2 FQGNSA. The CDR3 consists of 13 residues. The V segment lost 7 bases and the J segment 4 bases; nucleotides outside the gene matches: 5. The chain's CDR3 is CASNRGWADTQYF. DNA of the CDR3: TGTGCCAGCAACAGGGGTTGGGCAGATACGCAGTATTTT.

This clonotype has a handful of counts. The chain carries TRBV7-9 and TRBJ2-5; 8 bases line up with TRBD2. The CDR3 runs 16 residues. The V and J ends lost 6 bases and 4 bases, in that order; junction bases with no gene match: 13. Germline-derived CDR1 and CDR2 are SEHNR and FQNEAQ (reference sequence). CDR3: CASSSSGGLKRETQYF. The DNA of the CDR3 is TGTGCCAGCAGTTCGAGCGGGGGCCTAAAGAGAGAGACCCAGTACTTC.

This clonotype was counted at least ten times. The chain joins TRBV7-2 to TRBJ1-2; D remains unclear. Germline V CDR1 and CDR2: SGHTA, FQGNSA. The CDR3 has 14 residues. The germline V and J ends were trimmed by 1 base and 0 bases, with 6 bases remaining between them. CDR3 loop: CASSLGPTNYGYTF. The CDR3 bases are TGTGCCAGCAGCTTAGGTCCCACTAACTATGGCTACACCTTC.

The chain is built from TRBV20-1 and TRBJ1-2; D unclear. V lost 4 bases, J lost 4 bases, and 22 bases lay in between. This CDR3 is built from 16 residues. Germline V gene lookup returns CDR1 DFQATT and CDR2 SNEGSKA (reference sequence). CDR3 amino acids: CSATPMGSGLAYGYTF. CDR3 in DNA: TGCAGTGCTACCCCGATGGGATCGGGTCTTGCCTATGGCTACACCTTC.

This clonotype was counted a few times. This chain uses TRBV7-9 with TRBJ1-2, with 10 bases lining up with TRBD1. The V and J ends lost 10 bases and 3 bases, in that order; junction bases with no gene match: 11. Germline CDR1 is SEHNR and CDR2 is FQNEAQ (reference sequence). The CDR3 has 15 residues. The CDR3 loop reads CATKGTGELDYGYTF. In nucleotides, the CDR3 is TGTGCCACTAAGGGGACAGGGGAACTGGACTATGGCTACACCTTC.

This rearrangement joins TRBV13 to TRBJ2-5, with 7 bases fitting TRBD2. This CDR3 spans 15 amino acids. Losses at the gene ends were 5 bases for V and 3 bases for J; bases not matched to a gene: 9. Germline CDR1 reads PRHDT; CDR2 reads FYEKMQ (reference sequence). The CDR3 reads CASSGVGLEEETQYF. The CDR3, as DNA: TGTGCCAGCAGCGGGGTAGGACTAGAGGAAGAGACCCAGTACTTC.

The genes are TRBV7-9 and TRBJ1-4, with D hard to call. CDR1 SEHNR and CDR2 FQNEAQ come from the germline V gene (reference sequence). The ends were cut back, 4 bases at V and 5 bases at J, with 17 bases in the middle. The CDR3 contains 16 residues. The CDR3 loop is CASSSPSERKNEKLFF. Here the CDR3 DNA reads TGTGCCAGCAGCTCCCCCTCTGAAAGGAAAAATGAAAAACTGTTTTTT. The full variable domain, in which reference TRBV7-9 and TRBJ1-4 provide the parts outside the CDR3, is DTGVSQNPRHKITKRGQNVTFRCDPISEHNRLYWYRQTLGQGPEFLTYFQNEAQLEKSRLLSDRFSAERPKGSFSTLEIQRTEQGDSAMYLCASSSPSERKNEKLFFGSGTQLSVL.

This chain links TRBV5-1 with TRBJ2-7, with D possibly TRBD1 on 5 matching bases. The germline V gene encodes CDR1 SGHRS and CDR2 YFSETQ. V dropped 0 bases and J dropped 4 bases, with 11 bases sitting between them. The CDR3 sequence is 14 residues long. The CDR3 region is CASSLGGPGYEQYV. The CDR3 nucleotides read TGCGCCAGCAGCTTGGGGGGCCCAGGATACGAGCAGTACGTC.

This chain links TRBV7-6 with TRBJ1-2; TRBD1 matches at 9 bases. Germline V gene sequence: CDR1 SGHVS, CDR2 FNYEAQ. J gave up 0 bases and V 4 bases, and 9 bases lay outside the gene matches. The CDR3 is made up of 17 amino acids. The chain's CDR3 is CASSSATGGVANYGYTF. For the CDR3, the DNA is TGTGCCAGCAGCTCAGCGACAGGGGGTGTCGCTAACTATGGCTACACCTTC.

The chain's CDR3 is CASPPGRRTNEKLFF. The CDR3 DNA follows: TGTGCCAGTCCACCGGGACGGAGAACTAATGAAAAACTGTTTTTT. The chain employs TRBV27 and TRBJ1-4, with D perhaps matching TRBD1 (5 bases). Germline CDR1 MNHEY, CDR2 SMNVEV (reference sequence). CDR3 length equals 15 residues. The V end was cut by 9 bases, the J end by 1 base, with 15 bases between.

This clonotype was observed at least ten times. The gene calls are TRBV12-3 or TRBV12-4 and TRBJ2-1; 9 bases align to TRBD1. The CDR3 contains 18 residues. The ends lost 2 bases at V and 3 bases at J; junction bases unmatched: 11. The CDR3 coding sequence is TGTGCCAGCAGTTTATTATCACTCCGGGACAGGGACTACAATGAGCAGTTCTTC. Translation gives CASSLLSLRDRDYNEQFF.

This chain connects TRBV20-1 to TRBJ2-1, with TRBD2 matching 7 bases. Germline V CDR1 and CDR2: DFQATT, SNEGSKA (reference sequence). The CDR3 is 15 residues long. V dropped 6 bases and J dropped 0; count of bases not matched to a gene: 8. CDR3 bases: TGCAGTGCGCCTCTAGCGGAGTTCTCCTACAATGAGCAGTTCTTC. This codes for CSAPLAEFSYNEQFF.